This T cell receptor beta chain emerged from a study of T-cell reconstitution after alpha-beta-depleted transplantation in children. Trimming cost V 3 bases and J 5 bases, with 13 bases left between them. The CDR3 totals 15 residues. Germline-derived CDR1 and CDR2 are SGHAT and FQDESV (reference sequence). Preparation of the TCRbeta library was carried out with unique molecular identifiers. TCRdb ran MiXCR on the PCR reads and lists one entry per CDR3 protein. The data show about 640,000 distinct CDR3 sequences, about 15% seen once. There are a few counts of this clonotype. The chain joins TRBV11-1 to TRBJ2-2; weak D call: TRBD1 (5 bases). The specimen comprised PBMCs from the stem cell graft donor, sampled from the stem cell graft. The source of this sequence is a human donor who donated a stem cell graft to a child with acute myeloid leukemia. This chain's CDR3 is CASSFRTRATGELFF. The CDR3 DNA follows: TGTGCCAGCAGCTTCCGGACAAGGGCGACCGGGGAGCTGTTTTTT.